Presented here are 5 T cell receptor beta chains from one specimen sequenced in a study of blood T cell repertoires in COVID-19. Sequencing used immunoSEQ multiplex PCR; TCRdb keeps in-frame clones, though not all of them. Of some 94,000 clones listed, 65% to 85% are singletons. Sequencing was carried out using peripheral blood. The receptors stem from a man aged 70-80 years with active or convalescent COVID-19.

The chain combines TRBV20-1 with TRBJ1-5; D gene ambiguous. This CDR3 has 15 residues. V was shortened by 3 bases and J by 2 bases, with 14 bases between the two germline ends. The germline V gene has CDR1 DFQATT and CDR2 SNEGSKA (reference sequence). CDR3 residues: CSASRFRRGNQPQHF. The CDR3 bases are TGCAGTGCTAGTAGATTCCGTCGAGGCAATCAGCCCCAGCATTTT.

The CDR3: CASSRGIGPEAFF. The CDR3 DNA sequence: TGTGCCAGCAGTAGGGGGATTGGCCCTGAAGCTTTCTTT. The chain has TRBV6-4 and TRBJ1-1; possible D gene TRBD1, 6 bases. Germline CDR1 and CDR2: MRHNA and SNTAGT. CDR3 length equals 13 residues. V was trimmed by 5 bases and J by 6 bases, leaving 13 bases between them.

The CDR3 DNA reads TGTGCCAGCAGCCCGGACAGATTTAACTATGGCTACACCTTC. Translating it yields CASSPDRFNYGYTF. V and J are TRBV7-6 and TRBJ1-2; D is possibly TRBD1 (6 bases). This CDR3 is 14 amino acids long. Germline V gene lookup returns CDR1 SGHVS and CDR2 FNYEAQ. V was trimmed by 5 bases and J by 1 base, leaving 11 bases between them. Full variable domain (missing parts from reference TRBV7-6 and TRBJ1-2): GAGVSQSPRYKVTKRGQDVALRCDPISGHVSLYWYRQALGQGPEFLTYFNYEAQQDKSGLPNDRFSAERPEGSISTLTIQRTEQRDSAMYRCASSPDRFNYGYTFGSGTRLTVV.

This chain links TRBV27 with TRBJ2-2, with a possible D match to TRBD1 (5 bases). Germline CDR1 is MNHEY and CDR2 is SMNVEV (reference sequence). The length of the CDR3 is 16 residues. Trimming cost V 2 bases and J 2 bases, with 12 bases left between them. This CDR3 reads CASSLKRGVNTGELFF. The CDR3 bases are TGTGCCAGCAGTTTAAAAAGGGGCGTTAACACCGGGGAGCTGTTTTTT.

The chain couples TRBV6-6 to TRBJ1-1, with 11 bases fitting TRBD1. The ends lost 10 bases at V and 4 bases at J; junction bases unmatched: 5. CDR1 MNHNY and CDR2 SVGAGI come from the germline V gene (reference sequence). The CDR3 covers 13 residues. The CDR3: CATGQGASTEAFF. The DNA of the CDR3 is TGTGCCACTGGACAGGGGGCGAGCACTGAAGCTTTCTTT.